The subject of this entry is one T cell receptor (beta chain). Its antigen remains unknown. The missing conserved phenylalanine or tryptophan at the end of this CDR3 makes a read error likely. The data are from a study of tumor and adjacent non-tumor tissue in lung cancer. General study findings and limits: Higher tumor TCR diversity was associated with shorter survival. Normal lung showed higher cumulative top 100 clone frequency than tumor. Tumor tissue had significantly higher TCR diversity than normal lung.

Three rounds of nested PCR, following a modified ARM-PCR protocol, produced the TCRbeta library. TCRdb itself ran the multiplex PCR reads through MiXCR, one entry per CDR3 protein. The table records about 90,000 distinct CDR3 sequences, roughly three quarters of them present only once. Germline V gene lookup returns CDR1 MDHEN and CDR2 SYDVKM. The CDR3 sequence is 13 residues long. This sample's RNA came from whole unsorted tissue. More than 3 cm separated this lung sample from the edge of the tumor. The sample was distant non-tumor lung tissue. This clonotype originated in a woman in her forties or fifties with non-small cell lung cancer. This sequence joins TRBV28 and TRBJ1-2; 8 nucleotides align to TRBD1. CDR3 protein: CASKTGGGYCYTS. The CDR3 nucleotides are TGTGCCAGCAAAACAGGGGGTGGCTATTGCTACACCTCC.